This T cell receptor (beta chain) emerged from a study of cytomegalovirus exposure and HLA in healthy donors. Whole-study findings and limits: Later analysis placed DRB1 highest and HLA-C lowest in TCR association rates, which differed by HLA locus. In a later analysis, around 18,000 TCR beta sequences were associated with HLA alleles at 0.05 false discovery rate.

The CDR3 has 12 residues. The V gene's germline CDR1 is SGHRS and CDR2 YFSETQ. V was clipped by 5 bases and J by 8 bases, with 13 bases between them. PCR primers comprised 60 Vbeta and 13 Jbeta primers. TCRdb's copy holds only in-frame clones and misses some; the assay was immunoSEQ multiplex PCR. Here the sample spans about 190,000 clones, 75% to 85% being singletons. As to this clone: The antigen remains unidentified.

V and J are TRBV5-1 and TRBJ1-1; D is ambiguous. The clonotype comes from a woman aged 18-29 years in good health and CMV-seropositive. Sequencing used PBMCs. The CDR3 region has the DNA TGCGCCAGCAGTACCCTAAGCCACGAAGCTTTCTTT. This sequence encodes CASSTLSHEAFF.